These 27 T cell receptor beta chains were all obtained from the same sample, sequenced in a study of blood T cells in healthy people across ages. It was with a sample-barcoded 5' primer and a J-beta primer mix that a second PCR of about 7 to 12 cycles was run. TCRdb independently ran MiXCR on the 5' RACE reads; one entry per CDR3 protein. The sample has fewer than 950,000 distinct CDR3 sequences, 53% seen once. Material: blood. The receptors shown here come from a man older than 75 in good health.

In its sample, this clonotype was seen a few times. The chain has TRBV7-2 and TRBJ1-6; 7 bases match TRBD1. The trim removed 0 bases at V and 3 bases at J, leaving 5 bases unmatched. Germline-derived CDR1 and CDR2 are SGHTA and FQGNSA. This CDR3 comprises 17 residues. The CDR3 sequence: CASSLAEAGGYNSPLHF. CDR3 nucleotides: TGTGCCAGCAGCTTAGCCGAGGCAGGGGGCTATAATTCACCCCTCCACTTT.

In nucleotides, the CDR3 is TGTGCCAGCAGCTTAGCTATGGCGGGAGCGCCCTACGAGCAGTACTTC. Translation: CASSLAMAGAPYEQYF. The chain combines TRBV7-9 with TRBJ2-7; 7 bases are shared with TRBD2. The germline gives CDR1 SEHNR, CDR2 FQNEAQ (reference sequence). The V segment lost 0 bases and the J segment 2 bases; nucleotides outside the gene matches: 7. The CDR3 is made up of 16 amino acids.

The gene calls are TRBV7-8 and TRBJ1-4; no clear D. The V end was cut by 1 base, the J end by 6 bases, with 12 bases between. The CDR3 runs to 15 residues. CDR1 SGHVS and CDR2 FQNEAQ come from the germline V gene. The DNA of the CDR3 is TGTGCCAGCAGCTTAGGTGTAGGGAGTGATGAAAAACTGTTTTTT. Translation: CASSLGVGSDEKLFF.

The J gene is TRBJ1-2, the V gene TRBV6-6, with D possibly TRBD1 on 6 matching bases. CDR1 is MNHNY and CDR2 is SVGAGI in the germline V gene (reference sequence). The ends were cut back, 0 bases at V and 4 bases at J, with 12 bases in the middle. This CDR3 region has 15 residues. This CDR3 reads CASSYSVDSAYGYTF. DNA for the CDR3: TGTGCCAGCAGTTACTCAGTGGACAGCGCCTATGGCTACACCTTC.

This chain links TRBV18 with TRBJ2-1; the D gene is possibly TRBD2 (5 bases). Germline V CDR1 and CDR2: KGHSH, LQKENI. The CDR3 is 16 residues long. V gave up 4 bases and J gave up 3 bases, with 16 bases separating them. The CDR3 protein is CASSRSLGLGYNEQFF. In nucleotides, the CDR3 is TGTGCCAGCTCACGAAGTCTAGGACTTGGCTACAATGAGCAGTTCTTC.

This clonotype was detected only a few times. The CDR3 DNA follows: TGTGCCAGCAGCGAGAGTTTAGGGACAGGGAGAGCGGGAAACAATGAGCAGTTCTTC. The encoded protein is CASSESLGTGRAGNNEQFF. The chain joins TRBV9 to TRBJ2-1, with 9 bases matching TRBD1. Germline V gives CDR1 SGDLS, CDR2 YYNGEE. The CDR3 is 19 amino acids. The J segment lost 5 bases and the V segment lost 3 bases, leaving 18 bases of the junction unmatched.

Here the CDR3 reads CATSRDYGATLGNEQFF. The CDR3 DNA reads TGTGCCACCAGCAGAGATTACGGGGCGACCCTAGGTAATGAGCAGTTCTTC. The chain employs TRBV15 and TRBJ2-1; D may be TRBD1 or TRBD2 (5 bases each). Germline values: CDR1 LNHNV, CDR2 YYDKDF (reference sequence). The CDR3 extends over 17 amino acids. V gave up 0 bases and J gave up 7 bases, with 19 bases separating them. Complete variable domain (other parts from reference TRBV15 and TRBJ2-1): DAMVIQNPRYQVTQFGKPVTLSCSQTLNHNVMYWYQQKSSQAPKLLFHYYDKDFNNEADTPDNFQSRRPNTSFCFLDIRSPGLGDTAMYLCATSRDYGATLGNEQFFGPGTRLTVL.

V usage is TRBV3-1 and J usage is TRBJ2-1; 12 bases line up with TRBD1. Losses at the gene ends were 1 base for V and 6 bases for J; bases not matched to a gene: 7. This CDR3 has 17 residues. Germline V gene lookup returns CDR1 LGHDT and CDR2 YNNKEL (reference sequence). The CDR3 nucleotides are TGTGCCAGCAGCCAAGTAGGCGGGACAGGGGGCTCCAATGAGCAGTTCTTC. Its translation is CASSQVGGTGGSNEQFF.

The gene calls are TRBV5-1 and TRBJ2-5; a possible D gene is TRBD2 (6 bases). The assigned J gene may be wrong: the sequence end matches TRBJ2-7 better. Germline V lookup: CDR1 SGHRS, CDR2 YFSETQ. The CDR3 spans 14 residues. Here the CDR3 reads CASSSTGVTGEQYF. The CDR3, as DNA: TGCGCCAGCAGCTCGACGGGGGTTACGGGCGAGCAGTACTTC.

The chain recombines TRBV5-1 with TRBJ2-1, with 10 bases identical to TRBD2. With V trimmed by 4 bases and J by 7 bases, 8 bases remained unmatched. The CDR3 totals 15 residues. Germline CDR1 and CDR2: SGHRS and YFSETQ. The CDR3 here is CASSNPGLAPNEQFF. The CDR3 nucleotides read TGCGCCAGCAGCAACCCGGGACTAGCGCCGAATGAGCAGTTCTTC.

This clonotype was detected a few times. The V call is TRBV9, the J call TRBJ2-3, with D possibly matching TRBD2 (6 bases). The CDR3 has 13 residues. V was trimmed by 0 bases and J by 8 bases, leaving 10 bases between them. Germline values: CDR1 SGDLS, CDR2 YYNGEE. The chain's CDR3 is CASSVADGSTQYF. In nucleotides, the CDR3 is TGTGCCAGCAGCGTAGCTGACGGGAGTACGCAGTATTTT. Complete variable domain (other parts from reference TRBV9 and TRBJ2-3): DSGVTQTPKHLITATGQRVTLRCSPRSGDLSVYWYQQSLDQGLQFLIQYYNGEERAKGNILERFSAQQFPDLHSELNLSSLELGDSALYFCASSVADGSTQYFGPGTRLTVL.

V is TRBV25-1 and J is TRBJ2-1, with unresolved D. The V gene's germline CDR1 is MGHDK and CDR2 SYGVNS. The V end was cut by 8 bases, the J end by 3 bases, with 11 bases between. This CDR3 has 13 residues. CDR3 loop: CASPRGNYNEQFF. The CDR3 nucleotides are TGTGCCAGCCCCCGTGGTAACTACAATGAGCAGTTCTTC.

This clonotype came up a few times. The chain employs TRBV29-1 and TRBJ2-7; possible D gene TRBD1, 6 bases. With 4 bases removed from V and 5 bases from J, the gap between germline ends came to 15 bases. The CDR3 is 13 residues long. CDR1 SQVTM and CDR2 ANQGSEA come from the germline V gene. CDR3 amino acids: CSVVRQGKDEQYF. The CDR3 coding sequence is TGCAGCGTTGTACGGCAGGGGAAAGACGAGCAGTACTTC.

The J gene is TRBJ2-5, the V gene TRBV5-6; D is perhaps TRBD2 (5 bases). V was clipped by 2 bases and J by 11 bases, with 19 bases between them. Germline CDR1 SGHDT, CDR2 YYEEEE. The CDR3 totals 14 residues. DNA of the CDR3: TGTGCCAGCAGCTTTGGAAGCACGGGATCTGAGCAGTACTTC. Amino acids: CASSFGSTGSEQYF.

This clonotype showed up many times. V usage is TRBV7-3 and J usage is TRBJ2-3, with D perhaps matching TRBD2 (6 bases). CDR1 and CDR2 from the germline V gene are SGHTA and FQGTGA. The CDR3 totals 13 residues. Deletions cut 3 bases from V and 2 bases from J, with 6 bases between. The CDR3 protein is CASSLDYTDTQYF. DNA for the CDR3: TGTGCCAGCAGCTTGGACTACACAGATACGCAGTATTTT.

This clonotype was counted a single time. The gene calls are TRBV3-1 and TRBJ2-7, with 7 positions matching TRBD1. The CDR3 length is 14 residues. The germline CDR1 and CDR2 sequences are LGHDT and YNNKEL (reference sequence). V shed 0 bases, J shed 7 bases, and the junction held 6 bases outside the gene matches. The CDR3 loop is CASSQDRGYNEQYF. In DNA form, the CDR3 reads TGTGCCAGCAGCCAAGACAGGGGGTACAATGAGCAGTACTTC.

The chain has TRBV20-1 and TRBJ2-3; 9 nucleotides align to TRBD2. The ends lost 4 bases at V and 7 bases at J; junction bases unmatched: 6. This CDR3 has 13 residues. Germline lookup yields CDR1 DFQATT and CDR2 SNEGSKA (reference sequence). The CDR3 protein is CSANSGGGNTQYF. The CDR3, as DNA: TGCAGTGCTAATAGCGGGGGCGGGAATACGCAGTATTTT.

This sequence joins TRBV5-1 and TRBJ2-7; 10 bases map to TRBD1. The CDR3 has 15 residues. Germline CDR1 reads SGHRS; CDR2 reads YFSETQ. J was trimmed by 2 bases and V by 1 base; bases with no gene match: 3. The DNA for the CDR3 is TGCGCCAGCAGCTTGATGGGACAGGGGCCCTACGAGCAGTACTTC. This sequence encodes CASSLMGQGPYEQYF.

The V gene is TRBV9, the J gene TRBJ1-2; D is possibly TRBD1 (5 bases). The CDR3 consists of 15 residues. Germline CDR1 reads SGDLS; CDR2 reads YYNGEE. Trimming left V 0 bases short and J 4 bases short, with 13 bases between. CDR3 bases: TGTGCCAGCAGCGTAGCCCCCGACAGCATCTATGGCTACACCTTC. Translation gives CASSVAPDSIYGYTF.

This clonotype was seen more than once but under ten times. This chain links TRBV12-3 or TRBV12-4 with TRBJ2-3; D is uncertain. V was cut by 2 bases and J by 14 bases, with 29 bases left in between. This CDR3 spans 17 amino acids. This CDR3 is CASSLRRPARWHRYAYF. In nucleotides, the CDR3 is TGTGCCAGCAGTTTAAGGCGGCCCGCCCGGTGGCACAGATACGCGTATTTT.

This sequence joins TRBV27 and TRBJ2-7; the match to TRBD1 covers 9 bases. The V and J ends lost 4 bases and 1 base, in that order; junction bases with no gene match: 5. This CDR3 spans 15 amino acids. CDR1 and CDR2 (germline): MNHEY, SMNVEV (reference sequence). The CDR3 bases are TGTGCCAGCAGTTATCGGGACAGGGAATCCTACGAGCAGTACTTC. Encoded protein: CASSYRDRESYEQYF.

The sample holds a few counts of this clonotype. The V call is TRBV9, the J call TRBJ2-1, with 12 bases matching TRBD2. The length of the CDR3 is 15 residues. Per the germline V gene, CDR1 is SGDLS and CDR2 is YYNGEE. The trim removed 5 bases at V and 7 bases at J, leaving 7 bases unmatched. CDR3 nucleotides: TGTGCCAGCAGTCATGGGACTAGCGGGCTGAATGAGCAGTTCTTC. Protein sequence: CASSHGTSGLNEQFF.

This clonotype was seen a handful of times. The V call is TRBV5-1, the J call TRBJ2-1; D gene unclear. Germline V gene sequence: CDR1 SGHRS, CDR2 YFSETQ. The CDR3 runs to 16 residues. V gave up 0 bases and J gave up 0 bases, with 10 bases separating them. For the CDR3, the DNA is TGCGCCAGCAGCTTGGGACTTCCGAGCTCCTACAATGAGCAGTTCTTC. Amino acids: CASSLGLPSSYNEQFF.

The J gene is TRBJ2-1, the V gene TRBV5-1; D unclear. Trimming pared 3 bases from V and 0 bases from J, leaving 10 bases between. CDR3 length: 15 amino acids. CDR1 is SGHRS and CDR2 is YFSETQ in the germline V gene. This chain's CDR3 is CASSSADPSYNEQFF. CDR3 nucleotide sequence: TGCGCCAGCAGCTCCGCTGATCCCTCCTACAATGAGCAGTTCTTC.

The rearrangement links TRBV11-2 to TRBJ2-3; no definite D call. Trimming pared 5 bases from V and 2 bases from J, leaving 11 bases between. The germline V gene encodes CDR1 SGHAT and CDR2 FQNNGV. The CDR3 totals 14 residues. The CDR3 region has the DNA TGTGCCAGCAGCCCCGGGTCCAACACAGATACGCAGTATTTT. Its translation: CASSPGSNTDTQYF.

The chain uses TRBV4-2 and TRBJ2-7, with 9 bases that match TRBD1. CDR3 length equals 17 residues. Per the germline V gene, CDR1 is LGHNA and CDR2 is YNFKEQ. Losses at the gene ends were 10 bases for V and 3 bases for J; bases not matched to a gene: 19. This CDR3 is CATSGTGMREGIYEQYF. The CDR3 bases are TGTGCCACATCCGGGACAGGGATGCGGGAAGGGATCTACGAGCAGTACTTC.

The V gene is TRBV27, the J gene TRBJ2-1; weak D call: TRBD2 (6 bases). Germline V gene lookup returns CDR1 MNHEY and CDR2 SMNVEV (reference sequence). This CDR3 contains 15 residues. Trimming cost V 5 bases and J 6 bases, with 17 bases left between them. The CDR3: CASSIPGSVFNEQFF. The CDR3 DNA reads TGTGCCAGCAGTATCCCCGGGAGCGTCTTCAATGAGCAGTTCTTC.